The present T cell receptor (beta chain) was sequenced within a study of T cell changes during pregnancy in multiple sclerosis. Assay: immunoSEQ multiplex PCR; the TCRdb copy retains only in-frame clones and omits some. Among 95,000 to 100,000 clones listed, roughly nine tenths were seen once. This sequence was found in a female donor in good health, enrolled as a control in a pregnancy study. This sample comprised peripheral blood, obtained after pregnancy.

Here the CDR3 reads CASSGTGWSTEAFF. The DNA for the CDR3 is TGTGCCAGCAGCGGGACAGGATGGAGCACTGAAGCTTTCTTT. The chain is built from TRBV6-1 and TRBJ1-1; 8 positions agree with TRBD1. This CDR3 has 14 residues. The germline CDR1 and CDR2 sequences are MNHNS and SASEGT. J lost 4 bases, V lost 6 bases, and 7 bases had no gene match.